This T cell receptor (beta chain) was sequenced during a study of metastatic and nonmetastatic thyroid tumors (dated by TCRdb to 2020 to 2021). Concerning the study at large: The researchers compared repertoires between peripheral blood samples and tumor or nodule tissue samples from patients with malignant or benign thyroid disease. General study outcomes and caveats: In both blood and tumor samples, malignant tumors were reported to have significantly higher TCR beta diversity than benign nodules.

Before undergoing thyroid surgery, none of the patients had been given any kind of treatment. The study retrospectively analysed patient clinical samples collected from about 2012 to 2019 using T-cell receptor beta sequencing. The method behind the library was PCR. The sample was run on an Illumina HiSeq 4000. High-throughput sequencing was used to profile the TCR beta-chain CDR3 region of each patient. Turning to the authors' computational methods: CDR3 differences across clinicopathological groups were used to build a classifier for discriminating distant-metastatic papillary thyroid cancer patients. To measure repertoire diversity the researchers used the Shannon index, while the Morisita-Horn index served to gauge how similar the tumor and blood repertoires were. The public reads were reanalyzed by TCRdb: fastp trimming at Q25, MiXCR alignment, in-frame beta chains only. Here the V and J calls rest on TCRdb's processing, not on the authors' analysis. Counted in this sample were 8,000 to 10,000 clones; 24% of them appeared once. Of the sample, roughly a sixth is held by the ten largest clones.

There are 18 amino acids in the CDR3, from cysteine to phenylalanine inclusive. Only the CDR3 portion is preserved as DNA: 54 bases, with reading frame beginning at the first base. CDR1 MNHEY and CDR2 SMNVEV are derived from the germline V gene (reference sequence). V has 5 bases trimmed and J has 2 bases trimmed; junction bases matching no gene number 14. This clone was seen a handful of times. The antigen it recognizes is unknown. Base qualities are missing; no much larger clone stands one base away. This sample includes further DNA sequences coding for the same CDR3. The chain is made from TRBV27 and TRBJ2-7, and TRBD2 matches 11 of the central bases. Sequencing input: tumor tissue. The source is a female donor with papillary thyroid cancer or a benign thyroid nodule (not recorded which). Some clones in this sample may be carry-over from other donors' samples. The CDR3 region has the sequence CASSQAEGTSGAPYEQYF. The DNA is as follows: TGTGCCAGCAGTCAGGCCGAGGGGACTAGCGGAGCCCCCTACGAGCAGTACTTC.